The rows below give T cell receptor beta chains drawn from one sample of a study of OX40 agonist ivuxolimab in advanced cancers. The protocol was immunoSEQ multiplex PCR, while the TCRdb copy is restricted to in-frame clones and leaves out a portion. The sample holds approximately 57,000 clones; 80% to 90% are singletons and the top ten take 3% to 4%. The input for sequencing was CD4+ or CD8+ T cells sorted from blood, taken in a trial of the OX40 agonist ivuxolimab. These receptors were obtained from an adult with an advanced solid tumor such as melanoma, head and neck, liver or kidney cancer. CDR3s include the opening cysteine and the closing phenylalanine or tryptophan. Fields, in order: V gene, D gene, clone size, CDR3 length, J gene, CDR3 DNA, CDR3 protein. D genes are given only for firm matches. The size entry is marked missing in some rows and otherwise reads once, few, many or a size class.

>TRBV6-1|NA|NA|13|TRBJ2-7
TGTGCCAGCAGTGAAGCGGGGCCTTACGAGCAGTACTTC
CASSEAGPYEQYF
>TRBV5-1|NA|NA|16|TRBJ2-2
TGCGCCAGCAGCGTCGGTTGGATGCCGAACACCGGGGAGCTGTTTTTT
CASSVGWMPNTGELFF
>TRBV5-8|NA|NA|12|TRBJ2-7
TGTGCCAGCAGGAGGGGAGAGCGCGAGCAGTACTTC
CASRRGEREQYF
>TRBV28|TRBD2|NA|15|TRBJ2-2
TGTGCCAGCAGTTTAACTAGCGGGAGTACCGGGGAGCTGTTTTTT
CASSLTSGSTGELFF
>TRBV10-3|NA|once|13|TRBJ1-4
TGTGCCACCCAGACAGCAACTAATGAAAAACTGTTTTTT
CATQTATNEKLFF
>TRBV28|TRBD2|NA|15|TRBJ2-5
TGTGCCAGCAGTTTAGCGGGAGGGGTCATAGAGACCCAGTACTTC
CASSLAGGVIETQYF
>TRBV29-1|NA|NA|10|TRBJ1-2
TGCAGCGTTGGGGACGGTGGCTACACCTTC
CSVGDGGYTF
>TRBV6-5|TRBD1|NA|15|TRBJ1-1
TGTGCCAGCAGTCCGTCGGGACAGGGACGGGCTGAAGCTTTCTTT
CASSPSGQGRAEAFF
>TRBV7-2|TRBD2|NA|14|TRBJ2-5
TGTGCCAGCAGCCTTGAGCGGGGAGGAGAGACCCAGTACTTC
CASSLERGGETQYF
>TRBV11-2|TRBD2|NA|14|TRBJ2-3
TGTGCCAGCAGCCGGACTAGCGGTTCAGATACGCAGTATTTT
CASSRTSGSDTQYF
>TRBV5-6|NA|NA|18|TRBJ2-5
TGTGCCAGCAGCTGGGTTTTCCCAGGCCAGGGGATGATAGAGACCCAGTACTTC
CASSWVFPGQGMIETQYF
>TRBV18|NA|NA|12|TRBJ2-2
TGTGCCAGCTCAGGAATCCCCGGGGAGCTGTTTTTT
CASSGIPGELFF
>TRBV30|NA|NA|15|TRBJ1-5
TGTGCCTGGAGTGTTGACGGGGGTGTCAATCAGCCCCAGCATTTT
CAWSVDGGVNQPQHF